This T cell receptor beta chain appears in the sequencing data of a study of identifying expanded T cells in peripheral blood. Produced via immunoSEQ multiplex PCR; TCRdb's table is partial and in-frame only. The sample holds about 82,000 clones; over 85% are singletons and the top ten take less than 9.5%. During the collection period, no donor immune events like infections were recorded. Study-wide points: Differentially abundant clones: about 1.3 between replicates, just under 17 at around 14 days, around 19 at four. Variance in clone template counts between roughly 2-week samples significantly increased with total template count across all healthy donors.

The CDR3 covers 17 residues. V was trimmed by 0 bases and J by 7 bases, leaving 17 bases between them. In germline, CDR1 is SGHDT, CDR2 YYEEEE. As for this clone: Antigen unknown.

The sample comprised blood. The receptor comes from a person between 18 and 70 years old in good health. This sequence joins TRBV5-6 and TRBJ1-6; a possible D gene is TRBD1 (5 bases). In nucleotides, the CDR3 is TGTGCCAGCAGCTTGGTGGGTGGGGCAGCAGGAAATTCACCCCTCCACTTT. Its translation is CASSLVGGAAGNSPLHF.